This T cell receptor (beta chain) was observed in a study of cytomegalovirus exposure and HLA in healthy donors listed by TCRdb under 2017. In the study overall: An earlier analysis of several hundred of the donors reported about 300 Gb of sequence data and 117 million unique TCR beta sequences obtained from 150 million to 200 million T cells. The number of typed donors differed by locus: about 629-630 for A, B, C, DRB1 and DQB1; 500 to 550 for DQA1; around 580 for DPA1; and around 470 for DPB1. The study aimed to test whether signatures of past pathogen exposure could be identified by cataloging public T cell receptors. HLA typing covered class I and class II loci at four-digit resolution. A separate validation cohort of 90 to 150 different subjects was used in addition to the approximately 700-subject first cohort. A later analysis re-analyzed previously published TCR beta repertoires from about 730 donors and added high-resolution HLA genotyping to study TCR occurrence patterns. Rather than using new phenotypic data, the later analysis identified candidate immune exposures from TCR beta sequences and from how often those sequences occurred across donors. Genome-wide SNP genotypes for about 65% of the 666 donors were used in a later genetic analysis, which treated that subset as a discovery cohort. Among the roughly 370 genotyped donors, around 81% belonged to the genetic ancestry cluster associated with self-reported Caucasian donors. The study profiled the T cell repertoires of hundreds of subjects by immunosequencing and related them to cytomegalovirus serostatus. Every discovery cohort repertoire had been produced on one sequencing platform. Across some 400 genotyped donors of the cohort, an average of approximately 240,000 unique TCR beta nucleotide sequences per donor were sequenced, and 15% to 20% of those sequences were non-productive. Alongside the repertoire data, information on donor age, sex, ethnicity and CMV serostatus was compiled. Approximately 310 gigabases of sequencing data and tens of millions of unique TCR sequences were included in an early release covering about 600 HLA-typed donors. To predict cytomegalovirus infection status, the study combined high-throughput TCR immunosequencing, statistical association of individual TCRs with disease status, and machine learning. An earlier analysis of fewer than 750 of the donors used high-throughput TCR beta sequencing to judge whether each TCR beta V gene segment behaved as functional or pseudogenic. Four to six DR-DQ haplotypes were handled as single units for association and clustering because linkage in the cohort was strong. The study at large found these results: A further reported finding was that TCR beta sequences accurately predicted the HLA-A and HLA-B alleles for most subjects in the first cohort. This cohort had only TCR beta chains sequenced, and the lack of alpha or paired-chain data limited which features could be detected. Cytomegalovirus status was reported to be diagnosed by the classifier with high specificity and sensitivity in both the original and validation cohorts. A later genetic analysis reported fewer N-insertions in productive TCRs among donors in an Asian-associated ancestry cluster than the roughly 650-donor mean. An earlier analysis of around 540 of the donors showed that most TCR beta V segments appeared in productive rearrangements either about 87% or about 30% of the time, which broadly matched IMGT annotations. Some IMGT-functional V segments, including TRBV6-2 and TRBV6-3, could not be distinguished by the 87-base-pair reads and were therefore excluded. The sequencing pipeline was judged likely to have produced a cluster of highly shared sequence variants as a technical artifact. When HLA alleles, especially DR and DQ, strongly co-occurred, TCR associations were difficult to assign to individual alleles. Because HLA typing was unavailable for some donors at each locus, only the typed subset was used in association tests. A few of the identified cytomegalovirus-associated TCR beta chains were confirmed in vitro to be specific for cytomegalovirus antigens. Because counts were too low, 15 to 20 rarely observed V segments, including chromosome 9 orphons, were left out of the earlier analysis of some 600 of the donors. Presence/absence analyses assumed roughly uniform sequencing depth across donors, an assumption that may not hold. In a later genetic analysis, a missense DCLRE1C variant was associated with V-gene and J-gene trimming of TCR beta chains, and the association was replicated in an independent cohort. Correlated functional status among segregating V segments might be attributable to linkage disequilibrium, but an unknown experimental factor could not be ruled out. A later analysis found that TCR association rates varied across HLA loci, with DRB1 alleles showing the most associated TCRs and HLA-C alleles the fewest. The study listed approximately 150 TCR beta chains as associated with cytomegalovirus. A later analysis reported that several top co-occurrence clusters appeared linked to parvovirus B19, influenza, CMV and Epstein-Barr virus. While some public TCRs were present in many individuals, most TCR sequences turned up only very rarely across donors. For the cohort, immune exposure information was limited to CMV serostatus. In a later analysis, HLA-associated TCR beta chains showed more clonal expansion and lower generation probabilities than non-associated chains that were equally common. According to a later analysis, most CMV-associated TCR beta chains appeared to be HLA-restricted, and the HLA associations seemed to be driven largely by CMV exposure. The authors suggested that the approach could potentially be extended to other disease states and immunological phenotypes. Specific HLA alleles were associated with roughly 16,000 TCR beta sequences at a false discovery rate of 0.05 in a later analysis.

Note on this clone: It lacks a known antigen. Base qualities are not at hand, and no much larger clone is one base apart.

The cohort was made up of approximately 670 healthy bone marrow donors. All cohort members were sampled while nominally healthy, although unrecorded immune exposures were likely present. The donor was CMV seropositive and belonged to the group of more than 250 seropositive cohort members. Every donor gave a peripheral blood sample, and the peripheral blood mononuclear cells from that sample were used for TCR beta sequencing. Genomic DNA was extracted from the blood cell samples with the Qiagen DNeasy Blood Extraction Kit. Trimming takes 0 bases off V and 3 bases off J; junction bases not matched to a gene: 5. CDR1 and CDR2 were assigned from the germline V gene as MNHEY and SVGAGI. The CDR3 contains 16 residues, cysteine and phenylalanine counted. Left in the record is the CDR3 DNA by itself, 48 bases read in frame from the first base. Library construction relied on the immunoSEQ multiplex PCR assay. For the multiplex PCR, a mixture combining 60 forward primers for TCR Vbeta segments and 13 reverse primers for TCR Jbeta segments was used. The CDR3 region of rearranged TCR beta genes was amplified from genomic DNA by a multiplex PCR assay. The Illumina HiSeq System was used to sequence the amplified TCR beta libraries as 87-base-pair reads. The published analysis was carried out like this. Across the roughly 640 repertoires, a later analysis counted some 81 million unique TCR beta chains, approximately 12 million of which were shared by at least two donors. A nearest-neighbor algorithm error-corrected the raw reads and collapsed the reads into unique sequences, merging closely related sequences to remove PCR and sequencing errors. To assign V, D and J gene segments, CDR3 sequences were aligned to IMGT reference sequences. For a sequence to be retained, a match of at least six nucleotides to both a V gene segment and a J gene segment was required. A rearrangement counted as productive if the CDR3 had no stop codons and remained in frame with V and J, and every other rearrangement counted as non-productive. CDR3 was defined by IMGT convention, running from the second conserved V-encoded cysteine to the conserved J-encoded phenylalanine. In an earlier analysis of around 640 of the donors, sequences lacking an unambiguous match to a single V gene segment were excluded. An earlier analysis of 550 to 650 of the donors classified V segments as functional when productive rearrangements were above 56.7% and as segregating when the standard deviation between donors was above 5%. A statistical classification framework was built to diagnose cytomegalovirus status from the catalog of TCR beta chain sequences. A later analysis assigned V and J genes by comparing TCR nucleotide sequences with IMGT/GENE-DB human TR gene sequences. In a later analysis, CDR3 sequences and most-parsimonious VDJ recombination scenarios were assigned using the TCRdist pipeline. A later analysis defined each TCR beta chain by its CDR3 amino acid sequence plus V-gene family, and excluded reads lacking a unique V-gene family. To address suspected cross-contamination and a sequencing artifact, a later analysis removed some 620 highly shared, low-generation-probability nucleotide sequences. A later analysis calculated a clonal expansion index for each public chain from normalized within-repertoire ranks of inferred template counts. In a later analysis, generation probabilities were computed with a VDJ recombination model fitted to out-of-frame rearrangements, and the resulting probabilities were checked against IGoR. In a later analysis, hypergeometric tests were used to score TCR-TCR, TCR-HLA and TCR-CMV co-occurrence, with a repertoire-size bias correction applied to TCR pairs. To estimate false discovery rates, a later analysis permuted the HLA or CMV assignments 20 times. In a later analysis, co-occurring TCRs were grouped using DBSCAN, with TCRdist sequence similarity added in when clustering inside HLA-allele-positive subsets. Repertoires with fewer than 30,000 or more than 120,000 public chains, plus five repertoires with anomalous nucleotide sharing, were excluded from co-occurrence clustering. TCRdb retrieved this table from immuneACCESS and kept in-frame rearrangements only. Not all clones are present; in checked studies, unresolved V genes account for under half, and no reason is known for the remainder. The DNA gave D and trimming, while V, J and clone size come from that table. This sample gives approximately 81,000 clones in total; over 65% of them show up just once. Clones ranked in the top ten supply under 3% of the sample.

The sequence joins TRBV6-5 to TRBJ2-7; TRBD2 agrees with 10 junctional bases. The clonotype originates from a man in his fifties or sixties in good health and CMV-seropositive. Sequencing used PBMCs. The CDR3 in this case is CASSYSSGLAFYEQYF. Read as DNA, the sequence is TGTGCCAGCAGTTACTCGTCGGGACTAGCGTTCTACGAGCAGTACTTC.